This record looks at one TCR beta chain sequence and its context. Its specificity is not known. Documented treatment: oral pan-JAK inhibitor, 5-10 mg twice daily. RNA extraction and reverse transcription yielded cDNA as sequencing template. Libraries were prepared by immunoSEQ multiplex PCR; TCRdb keeps only in-frame clonotypes and omits some of them. The sample consists of over 150,000 clones, less than 70% of them appearing once. The entry originates in a study of CD8+ T cells in alopecia areata. General study points: Among the top 100, expanded CD8+ clones were significantly decreased by tofacitinib, as was scalp clonality.

Trimming took off 3 bases at V and 8 bases at J, with 8 bases between the two ends. The V gene's germline CDR1 is GTSNPN and CDR2 SVGIG (reference sequence). The CDR3 covers 11 residues. The TCR was taken from a human donor with alopecia areata. The chain recombines TRBV30 with TRBJ2-1; no reliable D call. The sequenced sample was CD4+ T cells sorted from blood, obtained at week 24, from a patient treated with tofacitinib. CDR3 coding DNA: TGTGCCTGGAGCCCTCGCCATGAGCAGTTCTTC. Residues: CAWSPRHEQFF.